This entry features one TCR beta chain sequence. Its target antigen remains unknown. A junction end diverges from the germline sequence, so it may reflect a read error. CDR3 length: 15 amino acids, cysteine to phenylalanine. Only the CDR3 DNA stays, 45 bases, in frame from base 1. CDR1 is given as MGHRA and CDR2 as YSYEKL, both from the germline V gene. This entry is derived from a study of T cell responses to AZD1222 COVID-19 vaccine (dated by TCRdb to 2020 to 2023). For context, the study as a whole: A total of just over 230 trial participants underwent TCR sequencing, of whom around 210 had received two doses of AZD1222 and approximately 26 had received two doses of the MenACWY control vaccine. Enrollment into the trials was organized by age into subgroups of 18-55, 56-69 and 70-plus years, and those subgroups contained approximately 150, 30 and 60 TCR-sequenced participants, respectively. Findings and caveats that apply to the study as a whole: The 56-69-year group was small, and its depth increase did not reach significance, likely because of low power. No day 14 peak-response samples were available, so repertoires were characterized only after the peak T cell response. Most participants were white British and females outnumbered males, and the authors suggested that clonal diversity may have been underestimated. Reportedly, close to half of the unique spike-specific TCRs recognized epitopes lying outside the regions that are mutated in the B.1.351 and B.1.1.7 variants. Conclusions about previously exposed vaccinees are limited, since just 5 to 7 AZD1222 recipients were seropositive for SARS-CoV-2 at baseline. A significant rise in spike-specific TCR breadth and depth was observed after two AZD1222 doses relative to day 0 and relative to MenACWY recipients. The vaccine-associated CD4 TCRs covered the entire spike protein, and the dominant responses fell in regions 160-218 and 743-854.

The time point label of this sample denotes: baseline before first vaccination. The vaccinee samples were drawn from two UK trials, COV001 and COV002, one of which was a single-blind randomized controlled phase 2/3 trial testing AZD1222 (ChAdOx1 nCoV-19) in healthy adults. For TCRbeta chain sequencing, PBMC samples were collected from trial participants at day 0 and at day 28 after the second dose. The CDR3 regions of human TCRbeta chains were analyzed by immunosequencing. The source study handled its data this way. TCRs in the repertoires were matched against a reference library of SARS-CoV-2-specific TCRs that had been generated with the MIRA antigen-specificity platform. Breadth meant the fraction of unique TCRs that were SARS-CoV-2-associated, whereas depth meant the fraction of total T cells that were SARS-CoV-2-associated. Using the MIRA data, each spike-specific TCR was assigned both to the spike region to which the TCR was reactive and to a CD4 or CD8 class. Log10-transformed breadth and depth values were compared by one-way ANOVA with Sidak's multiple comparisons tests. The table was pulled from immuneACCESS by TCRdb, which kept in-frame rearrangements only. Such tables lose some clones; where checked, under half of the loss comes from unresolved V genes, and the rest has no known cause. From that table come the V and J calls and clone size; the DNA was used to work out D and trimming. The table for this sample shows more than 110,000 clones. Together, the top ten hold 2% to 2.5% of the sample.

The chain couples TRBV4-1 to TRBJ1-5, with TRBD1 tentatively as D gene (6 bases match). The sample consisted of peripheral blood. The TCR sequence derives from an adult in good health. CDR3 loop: CASSQPGQGHQPQHF. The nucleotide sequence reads TGCGCCAGCAGCCAACCGGGACAAGGGCATCAACCCCAGCATTTT.